This TCR beta chain comes out of a study of cytomegalovirus exposure and HLA in healthy donors (TCRdb year 2017). Describing the broader study: The 666 repertoires of the first cohort and the 95 to 150 validation repertoires were produced on the same platform, according to a later analysis. The study aimed to test whether cataloging public T cell receptors could reveal signatures of past pathogen exposure. Besides the first cohort of more than 650 subjects, a separate validation cohort made up of roughly 130 different subjects was used. High-throughput TCR immunosequencing, statistical association of individual TCRs with disease status, and machine learning were combined to predict cytomegalovirus infection status.

The donors belonged to the validation cohort of under 150 subjects, which was separate from the approximately 680-subject first cohort. As encoded in the germline V gene, CDR1 is SNHLY while CDR2 is FYNNEI. Reading from cysteine to phenylalanine, the CDR3 counts 13 amino acids. The sequence is cut down to CDR3 DNA, 39 bases in frame from base 1. V loses 3 bases of germline sequence and J loses 8 bases, and the interval between the two ends is 13 bases. Comments on this clone: Which antigen it targets is not known. Within one base of it there is no much larger clone, and no base qualities were kept.

Libraries were prepared through the immunoSEQ multiplex PCR assay. On the authors' methods: A statistical classification framework was built for diagnosing cytomegalovirus status from the catalog of TCR beta chain sequences. TCRdb stores this immuneACCESS table with in-frame sequences only. Part of the clones is absent; in the studies checked, under half of the shortfall reflects unresolved V genes, and no reason is known for the rest. The DNA gave D and trimming, while V, J and clone size come from that table. The sample data list 100,000 to 130,000 clones, and about 94% of these were observed just once. 0.67% of the sample lies in the top ten. The investigation overall reported the following: The classifier was reported to diagnose cytomegalovirus status with high specificity and sensitivity in both the original and validation cohorts. It was suggested by the authors that the approach could potentially be generalized to other disease states and immunological phenotypes. Of the cluster scores, 90% to 95% were above 0 in a later analysis, which found that TCRs clustered in the first cohort also tended to co-occur in the roughly 130 validation repertoires. While some public TCRs were present in many individuals, most TCR sequences turned up only very rarely across donors. A later analysis lacked HLA typing for the validation cohort, so it scored co-occurrence in that cohort across all 110 or so repertoires. A total of roughly 160 TCR beta chains were listed by the study as associated with cytomegalovirus. Three of the identified cytomegalovirus-associated TCR beta chains were confirmed in vitro to be specific for cytomegalovirus antigens.

Source material: PBMCs. This sequence originates from a woman younger than 35 in good health and CMV-seronegative. The receptor chain draws on TRBV2 and TRBJ1-2; the D gene assignment is ambiguous. Here the CDR3 is given as CASSDGGTRGYTF. At the DNA level, the sequence is TGTGCCAGCAGTGACGGAGGTACCAGGGGCTACACCTTC.